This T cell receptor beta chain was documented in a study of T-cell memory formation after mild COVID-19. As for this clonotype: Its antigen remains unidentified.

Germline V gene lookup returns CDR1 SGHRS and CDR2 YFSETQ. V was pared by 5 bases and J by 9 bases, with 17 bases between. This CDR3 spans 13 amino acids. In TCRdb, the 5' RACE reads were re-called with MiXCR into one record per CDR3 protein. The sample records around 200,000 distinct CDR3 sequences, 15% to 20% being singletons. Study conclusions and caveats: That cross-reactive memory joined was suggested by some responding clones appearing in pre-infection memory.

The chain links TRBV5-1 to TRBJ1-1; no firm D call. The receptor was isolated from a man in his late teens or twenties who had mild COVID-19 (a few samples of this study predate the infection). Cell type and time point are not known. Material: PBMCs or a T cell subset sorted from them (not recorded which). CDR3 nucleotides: TGCGCCAGCAGTTCAGAGTGGGAAGATAAAGCTTTCTTT. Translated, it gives CASSSEWEDKAFF.